This TCR beta chain is from a study of immune evolution from preneoplasia to lung adenocarcinoma. Whole-study results and caveats: Later-stage lesions appeared to have more T cells, more diversity, less clonality.

The table lists this clone with a few counts. What it binds is not known. The repertoire was sequenced with immunoSEQ multiplex PCR; TCRdb's copy has only in-frame clones and lacks some. This table holds more than 15,000 clones, around 88% found once. In germline, CDR1 is LNHDA, CDR2 SQIVND (reference sequence). Trimming left V 5 bases short and J 3 bases short, with 17 bases between. The CDR3 runs 16 residues. V is TRBV19 and J is TRBJ1-5; D gene ambiguous. This clonotype was obtained from a person aged 65 to 85 with invasive lung adenocarcinoma. Material: FFPE invasive lung adenocarcinoma tissue. The CDR3 bases are TGTGCCAGTAGTTCAGAGGGCGTGGGCAACAATCAGCCCCAGCATTTT. It specifies CASSSEGVGNNQPQHF.